The 13 T cell receptor beta chains reported below all come from one sample, sequenced in a study of blood T cell repertoires in COVID-19. The table came from immunoSEQ multiplex PCR; TCRdb's copy has only in-frame clones and leaves some out. The sample has approximately 300,000 clones, about 89% seen once; the top ten hold approximately 5.2%. Sequencing used PBMCs or T cells enriched from blood (not recorded which). Source of these receptors: a man aged 55 to 69 who had recovered from COVID-19.

The chain links TRBV3-1 (or the pseudogene TRBV3-2) to TRBJ2-7, with TRBD2 identical over 13 bases. V lost 8 bases and J lost 2; bases outside the gene matches: 3. The CDR3 length is 14 residues. The germline V gene has CDR1 LGHDT and CDR2 YNNKEL (reference sequence). The CDR3 region is CASGTSGNPYEQYF. DNA of the CDR3: TGTGCCAGCGGGACTAGCGGGAACCCCTACGAGCAGTACTTC.

This clone was recorded once. The V and J genes are TRBV28 and TRBJ1-5, with D uncertain. CDR1 is MDHEN and CDR2 is SYDVKM in the germline V gene. V was clipped by 5 bases and J by 4 bases, with 12 bases between them. The CDR3 contains 14 residues. Here the CDR3 DNA reads TGTGCCAGCAGTCCCGGGTCCAATAATCAGCCCCAGCATTTT. It specifies CASSPGSNNQPQHF.

The V gene is TRBV2, the J gene TRBJ2-7; 8 bases agree with TRBD1. The germline V gene encodes CDR1 SNHLY and CDR2 FYNNEI. The trim removed 4 bases at V and 5 bases at J, leaving 10 bases unmatched. The CDR3 has 15 amino acids. CDR3 protein: CASSAQTRDRNEQYF. The CDR3 DNA is TGTGCCAGCAGTGCCCAAACCCGGGACAGGAACGAGCAGTACTTC.

J is TRBJ2-7 and V is TRBV12-3 or TRBV12-4; 11 positions agree with TRBD1. The CDR3 is 13 amino acids. Trimming took 8 bases from V and 4 from J; bases not matched to a gene: 4. The CDR3 sequence: CASGTGGFYEQYF. The DNA for the CDR3 is TGTGCCAGCGGGACAGGGGGGTTTTACGAGCAGTACTTC.

V gene TRBV27 combines with J gene TRBJ1-1; 7 nucleotides agree with TRBD1. The CDR3 sequence is 12 residues long. V gave up 5 bases and J gave up 9 bases; unmatched junction bases: 6. Germline V gene sequence: CDR1 MNHEY, CDR2 SMNVEV (reference sequence). The DNA for the CDR3 is TGTGCCAGCAGTCCGGGGACAGTGAAAGCTTTCTTT. This sequence encodes CASSPGTVKAFF.

This clone came up once. The chain carries TRBV15 and TRBJ2-1; TRBD1 agrees at 8 bases. Losses at the gene ends were 2 bases for V and 6 bases for J; bases not matched to a gene: 6. The CDR3 is 15 residues long. Germline lookup yields CDR1 LNHNV and CDR2 YYDKDF (reference sequence). Here the CDR3 reads CATSRRQGSGNEQFF. The CDR3, as DNA: TGTGCCACCAGCAGAAGACAGGGGTCGGGCAATGAGCAGTTCTTC.

This chain links TRBV28 with TRBJ2-4, with D possibly matching TRBD1 (5 bases). Between the trimmed V and J ends, which lost 11 bases and 0 bases, there was a span of 14 bases. The CDR3 length is 14 residues. Germline values: CDR1 MDHEN, CDR2 SYDVKM. CDR3 amino acids: CAVRVDLAKNIQYF. CDR3 coding DNA: TGTGCCGTCAGGGTTGATTTAGCCAAAAACATTCAGTACTTC.

The chain links TRBV19 to TRBJ2-1; 9 bases map to TRBD1. This CDR3 region has 12 residues. V lost 10 bases to trimming and J lost 12 bases; unmatched junction nucleotides: 10. Germline V gene lookup returns CDR1 LNHDA and CDR2 SQIVND (reference sequence). This CDR3 reads CATAPTGQGQFF. The CDR3 coding sequence is TGTGCCACCGCCCCGACGGGACAGGGGCAGTTCTTC. The full variable domain, its missing parts supplied by reference TRBV19 and TRBJ2-1, is DGGITQSPKYLFRKEGQNVTLSCEQNLNHDAMYWYRQDPGQGLRLIYYSQIVNDFQKGDIAEGYSVSREKKESFPLTVTSAQKNPTAFYLCATAPTGQGQFFGPGTRLTVL.

This clone was seen a single time. As DNA, the CDR3 is TGTGCCAGCAGCTTAGTTGGGCAGGGGCCGCACTTCTATGGCTACACCTTC. This codes for CASSLVGQGPHFYGYTF. The chain joins TRBV7-9 to TRBJ1-2; weak D call: TRBD1 (6 bases). V was trimmed by 1 base and J by 4 bases, leaving 19 bases between them. The CDR3 loop spans 17 amino acids. From germline, CDR1 is SEHNR and CDR2 FQNEAQ (reference sequence).

The chain has TRBV11-3 and TRBJ2-7, with D hard to call. In germline, CDR1 is SGHNT, CDR2 YENEEA. The germline V and J ends were trimmed by 1 base and 3 bases, with 7 bases remaining between them. The CDR3 extends over 13 amino acids. The CDR3 sequence: CASSLGSRYEQYF. The CDR3 nucleotides read TGTGCCAGCAGCTTAGGGAGCCGCTACGAGCAGTACTTC.

The chain carries TRBV6-2 or TRBV6-3 and TRBJ1-4; TRBD1 might be the D (5 bases). The germline V gene has CDR1 MNHEY and CDR2 SVGEGT. Trimming cost V 2 bases and J 3 bases, with 13 bases left between them. The CDR3 contains 16 residues. In DNA, the CDR3 is TGTGCCAGCAGTTACGGCAGACAGAGCGCTAATGAAAAACTGTTTTTT. Translating gives CASSYGRQSANEKLFF.

This chain uses TRBV28 with TRBJ1-1, with D possibly being TRBD1 (5 bases). The CDR3 totals 14 residues. Trimming pared 6 bases from V and 1 base from J, leaving 12 bases between. Germline CDR1 and CDR2: MDHEN and SYDVKM. The CDR3 sequence: CASRWTPPNTEAFF. The DNA for the CDR3 is TGTGCCAGCAGGTGGACACCACCGAACACTGAAGCTTTCTTT.

The chain uses TRBV5-6 and TRBJ2-1, with D possibly matching TRBD1 (7 bases). Germline V lookup: CDR1 SGHDT, CDR2 YYEEEE. The CDR3 is 13 amino acids. V was trimmed by 3 bases and J by 8 bases, leaving 12 bases between them. The CDR3 protein is CASSYDREDEQFF. The CDR3 bases are TGTGCCAGCAGCTACGACAGGGAGGATGAGCAGTTCTTC. The whole variable domain, remainder taken from reference TRBV5-6 and TRBJ2-1, is DAGVTQSPTHLIKTRGQQVTLRCSPKSGHDTVSWYQQALGQGPQFIFQYYEEEERQRGNFPDRFSGHQFPNYSSELNVNALLLGDSALYLCASSYDREDEQFFGPGTRLTVL.